This T cell receptor (beta chain) was identified during a study of OX40 agonist ivuxolimab in advanced cancers. About the research overall: Patients in the trial were receiving intravenous ivuxolimab every 2 weeks, at doses of 0.01 to 10 mg/kg. Study-wide findings and caveats: Dosing at 0.1 to 3.0 mg/kg was accompanied by clonal expansion of CD4+ and CD8+ blood T cells by week 6.

This CDR3 is built from 15 residues. From germline, CDR1 is LGHNA and CDR2 YSLEER. With 0 bases removed from V and 4 bases from J, the gap between germline ends came to 11 bases. Clones were read by immunoSEQ multiplex PCR, and TCRdb kept only the in-frame ones, dropping some. The profile shows 77,000 or so clones, 85% to 95% of them singletons. Comment on this clone: The antigen remains undetermined.

Excluded were patients having autoimmune disease history or systemic immunosuppression. Material: CD4+ or CD8+ T cells sorted from blood, obtained in a trial of the OX40 agonist ivuxolimab. This TCR derives from an adult with an advanced solid tumor such as melanoma, head and neck, liver or kidney cancer. This rearrangement joins TRBV4-3 to TRBJ2-3; D uncertain. CDR3 sequence: CASSQEVGAPDTQYF. As DNA, the CDR3 is TGCGCCAGCAGCCAAGAGGTCGGAGCACCAGATACGCAGTATTTT.